This TCR beta chain emerged from a study of shared clonotypes between healthy human individuals. Study-wide points: Some clonotypes were shared by all four sorted-subset donors, while others were not shared. The non-shared ones had lower generation probabilities than the shared ones.

Between the trimmed V and J ends, which lost 4 bases and 0 bases, there was a span of 13 bases. This CDR3 contains 15 residues. Per germline, CDR1 SGDLS and CDR2 YYNGEE. Naive CD8 cells, CD45RO-negative and positively selected for CCR7, excluded terminally differentiated effector memory CD45RA+ cells. A note on this clone: As yet, its antigen is unknown.

Once extracted for a subset, genomic DNA was divided evenly among several immunoSEQ plates. Profiled with immunoSEQ multiplex PCR; TCRdb holds only in-frame clones, not every one. Of about 680,000 clones detected, around 90% appear once; the ten largest clones hold 24%. This clonotype originated in a man younger than 40 in good health. This chain connects TRBV9 to TRBJ2-5; D is possibly TRBD2 (7 bases). The sample consisted of naive CD8+ T cells sorted from blood. The CDR3 coding sequence is TGTGCCAGCAGCCCCGAGGGGGGGTACCAAGAGACCCAGTACTTC. This encodes CASSPEGGYQETQYF.